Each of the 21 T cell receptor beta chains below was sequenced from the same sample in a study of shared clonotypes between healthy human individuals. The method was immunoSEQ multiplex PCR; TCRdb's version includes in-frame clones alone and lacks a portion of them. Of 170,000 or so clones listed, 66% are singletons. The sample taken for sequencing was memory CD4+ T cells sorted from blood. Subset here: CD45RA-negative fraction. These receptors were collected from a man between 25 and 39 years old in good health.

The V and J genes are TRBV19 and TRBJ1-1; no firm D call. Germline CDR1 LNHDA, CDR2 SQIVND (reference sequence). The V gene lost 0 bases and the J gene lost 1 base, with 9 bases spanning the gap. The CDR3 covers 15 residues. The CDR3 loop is CASSIDLGGNTEAFF. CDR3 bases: TGTGCCAGTAGTATAGATCTCGGAGGGAACACTGAAGCTTTCTTT.

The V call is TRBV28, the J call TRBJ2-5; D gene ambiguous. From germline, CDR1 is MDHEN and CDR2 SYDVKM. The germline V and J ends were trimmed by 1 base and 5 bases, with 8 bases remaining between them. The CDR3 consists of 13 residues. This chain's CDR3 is CASSLSGSETQYF. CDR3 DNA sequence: TGTGCCAGCAGTTTATCGGGTTCCGAGACCCAGTACTTC.

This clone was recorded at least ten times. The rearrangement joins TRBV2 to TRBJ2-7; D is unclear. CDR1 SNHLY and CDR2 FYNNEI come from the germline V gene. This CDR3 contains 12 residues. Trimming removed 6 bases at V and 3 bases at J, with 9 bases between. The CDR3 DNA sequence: TGTGCCAGCAGGCCCCTCATCTACGAGCAGTACTTC. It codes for CASRPLIYEQYF.

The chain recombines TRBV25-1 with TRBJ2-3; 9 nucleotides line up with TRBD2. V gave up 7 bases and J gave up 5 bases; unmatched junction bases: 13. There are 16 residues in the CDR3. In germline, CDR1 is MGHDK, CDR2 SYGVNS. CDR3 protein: CASTEGPGGRGDTQYF. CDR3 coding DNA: TGTGCCAGCACCGAGGGGCCTGGCGGGAGGGGAGATACGCAGTATTTT. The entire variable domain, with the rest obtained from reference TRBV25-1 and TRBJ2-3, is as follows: EADIYQTPRYLVIGTGKKITLECSQTMGHDKMYWYQQDPGMELHLIHYSYGVNSTEKGDLSSESTVSRIRTEHFPLTLESARPSHTSQYLCASTEGPGGRGDTQYFGPGTRLTVL.

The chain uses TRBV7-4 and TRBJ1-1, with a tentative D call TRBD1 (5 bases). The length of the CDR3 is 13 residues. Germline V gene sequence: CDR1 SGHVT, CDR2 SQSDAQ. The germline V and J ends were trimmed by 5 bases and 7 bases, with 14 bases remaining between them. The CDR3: CASSQIRDGEAFF. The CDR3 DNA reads TGTGCCAGCAGCCAAATCCGGGACGGTGAAGCTTTCTTT.

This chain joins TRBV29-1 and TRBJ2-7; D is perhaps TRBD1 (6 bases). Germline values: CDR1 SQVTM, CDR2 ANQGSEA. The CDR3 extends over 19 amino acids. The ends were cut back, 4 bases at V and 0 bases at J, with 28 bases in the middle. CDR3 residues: CSVAPRPGENLRSSYEQYF. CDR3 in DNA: TGCAGCGTTGCCCCAAGGCCAGGGGAGAATTTGAGGAGCTCCTACGAGCAGTACTTC.

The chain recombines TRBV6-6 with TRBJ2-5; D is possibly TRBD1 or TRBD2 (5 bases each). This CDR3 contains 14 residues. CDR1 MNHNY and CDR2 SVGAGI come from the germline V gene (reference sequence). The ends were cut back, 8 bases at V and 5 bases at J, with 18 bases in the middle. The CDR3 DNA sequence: TGTGCCAGCGGGGGTAACGTCCACGTGGAGACCCAGTACTTC. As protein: CASGGNVHVETQYF.

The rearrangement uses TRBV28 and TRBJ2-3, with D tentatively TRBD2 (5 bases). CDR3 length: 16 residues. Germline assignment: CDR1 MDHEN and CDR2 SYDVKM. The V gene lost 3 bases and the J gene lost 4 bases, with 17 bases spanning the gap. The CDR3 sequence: CASSLFRRVASDTQYF. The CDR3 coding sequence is TGTGCCAGCAGTTTGTTTAGGCGGGTCGCGTCAGATACGCAGTATTTT.

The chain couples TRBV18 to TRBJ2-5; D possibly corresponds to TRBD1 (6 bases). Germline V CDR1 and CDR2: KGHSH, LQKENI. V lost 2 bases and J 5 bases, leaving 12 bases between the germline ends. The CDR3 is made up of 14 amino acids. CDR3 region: CASSPGTPPETQYF. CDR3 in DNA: TGTGCCAGCTCACCAGGGACACCACCGGAGACCCAGTACTTC.

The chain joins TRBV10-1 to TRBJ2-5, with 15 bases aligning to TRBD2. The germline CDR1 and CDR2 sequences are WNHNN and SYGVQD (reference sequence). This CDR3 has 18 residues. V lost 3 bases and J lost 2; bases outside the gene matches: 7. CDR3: CASSDGGTSGRLQETQYF. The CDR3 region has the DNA TGCGCCAGCAGTGACGGAGGGACTAGCGGGAGGCTACAAGAGACCCAGTACTTC.

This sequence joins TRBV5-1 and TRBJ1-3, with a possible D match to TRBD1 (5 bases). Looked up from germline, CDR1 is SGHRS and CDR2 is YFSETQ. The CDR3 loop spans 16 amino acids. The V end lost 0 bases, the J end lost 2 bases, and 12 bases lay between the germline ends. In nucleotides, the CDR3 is TGCGCCAGCAGCTTGGGATCGGGACTTACTGGAAACACCATATATTTT. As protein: CASSLGSGLTGNTIYF.

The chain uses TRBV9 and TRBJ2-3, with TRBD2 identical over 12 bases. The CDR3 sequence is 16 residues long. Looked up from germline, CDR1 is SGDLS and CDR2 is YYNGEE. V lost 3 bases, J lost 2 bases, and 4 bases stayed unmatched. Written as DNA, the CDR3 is TGTGCCAGCAGCGAAGGACTAGCGGGAAACACAGATACGCAGTATTTT. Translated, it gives CASSEGLAGNTDTQYF.

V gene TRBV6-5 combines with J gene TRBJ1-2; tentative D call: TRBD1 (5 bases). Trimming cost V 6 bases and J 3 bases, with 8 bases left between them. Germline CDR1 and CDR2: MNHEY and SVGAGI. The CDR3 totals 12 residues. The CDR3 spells CASRKTDYGYTF. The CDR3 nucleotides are TGTGCCAGCAGAAAGACAGACTATGGCTACACCTTC.

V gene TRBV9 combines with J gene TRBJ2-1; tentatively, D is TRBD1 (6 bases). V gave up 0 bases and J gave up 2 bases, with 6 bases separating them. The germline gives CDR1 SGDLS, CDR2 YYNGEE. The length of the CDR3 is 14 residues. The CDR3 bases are TGTGCCAGCAGCGTAGGGACAGCCTACAATGAGCAGTTCTTC. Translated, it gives CASSVGTAYNEQFF.

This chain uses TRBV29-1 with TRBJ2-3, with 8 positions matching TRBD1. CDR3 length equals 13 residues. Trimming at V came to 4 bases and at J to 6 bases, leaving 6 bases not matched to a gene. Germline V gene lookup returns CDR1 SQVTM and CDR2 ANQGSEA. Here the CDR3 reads CSVVGTGGDTQYF. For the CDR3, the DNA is TGCAGCGTTGTGGGCACAGGGGGGGATACGCAGTATTTT.

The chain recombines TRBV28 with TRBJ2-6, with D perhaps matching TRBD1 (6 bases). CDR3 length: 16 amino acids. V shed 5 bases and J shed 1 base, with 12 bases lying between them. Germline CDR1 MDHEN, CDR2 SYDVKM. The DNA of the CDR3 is TGTGCCAGCAGTGCCCAAGGGGGATCTGGGGCCAACGTCCTGACTTTC. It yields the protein CASSAQGGSGANVLTF.

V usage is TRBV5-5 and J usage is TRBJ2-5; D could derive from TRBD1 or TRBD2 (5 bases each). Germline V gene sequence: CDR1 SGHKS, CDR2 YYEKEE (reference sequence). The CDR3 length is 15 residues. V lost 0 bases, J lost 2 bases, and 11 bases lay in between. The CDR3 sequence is CASSLAGTWQETQYF. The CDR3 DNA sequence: TGTGCCAGCAGCTTGGCCGGGACCTGGCAAGAGACCCAGTACTTC.

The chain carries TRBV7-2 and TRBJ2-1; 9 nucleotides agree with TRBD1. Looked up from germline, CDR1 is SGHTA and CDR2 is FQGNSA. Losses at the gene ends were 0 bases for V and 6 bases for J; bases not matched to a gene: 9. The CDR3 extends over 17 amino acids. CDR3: CASSLAAAGTGSNEQFF. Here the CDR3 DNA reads TGTGCCAGCAGCTTAGCCGCCGCCGGGACAGGGTCCAATGAGCAGTTCTTC.

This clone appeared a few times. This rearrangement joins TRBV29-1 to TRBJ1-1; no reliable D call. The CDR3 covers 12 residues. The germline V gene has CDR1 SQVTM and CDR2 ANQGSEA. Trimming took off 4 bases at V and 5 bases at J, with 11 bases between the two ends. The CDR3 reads CSVVPTKTEAFF. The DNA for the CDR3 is TGCAGCGTTGTCCCTACGAAGACTGAAGCTTTCTTT.

The CDR3 DNA is TGTGCCAGCTCAACGGACGCCTATGGCTACACCTTC. Its translation is CASSTDAYGYTF. V is TRBV18 and J is TRBJ1-2; unclear D gene. CDR1 is KGHSH and CDR2 is LQKENI in the germline V gene. Trimming cost V 5 bases and J 4 bases, with 8 bases left between them. This CDR3 has 12 residues. Full variable domain (missing parts from reference TRBV18 and TRBJ1-2): NAGVMQNPRHLVRRRGQEARLRCSPMKGHSHVYWYRQLPEEGLKFMVYLQKENIIDESGMPKERFSAEFPKEGPSILRIQQVVRGDSAAYFCASSTDAYGYTFGSGTRLTVV.

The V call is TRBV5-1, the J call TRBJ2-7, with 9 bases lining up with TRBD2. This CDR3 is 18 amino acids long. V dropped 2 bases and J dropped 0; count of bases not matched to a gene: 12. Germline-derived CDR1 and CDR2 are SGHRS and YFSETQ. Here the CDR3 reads CASSLRGGLARSSYEQYF. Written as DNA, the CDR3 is TGCGCCAGCAGCTTAAGAGGGGGACTAGCTAGGAGCTCCTACGAGCAGTACTTC.